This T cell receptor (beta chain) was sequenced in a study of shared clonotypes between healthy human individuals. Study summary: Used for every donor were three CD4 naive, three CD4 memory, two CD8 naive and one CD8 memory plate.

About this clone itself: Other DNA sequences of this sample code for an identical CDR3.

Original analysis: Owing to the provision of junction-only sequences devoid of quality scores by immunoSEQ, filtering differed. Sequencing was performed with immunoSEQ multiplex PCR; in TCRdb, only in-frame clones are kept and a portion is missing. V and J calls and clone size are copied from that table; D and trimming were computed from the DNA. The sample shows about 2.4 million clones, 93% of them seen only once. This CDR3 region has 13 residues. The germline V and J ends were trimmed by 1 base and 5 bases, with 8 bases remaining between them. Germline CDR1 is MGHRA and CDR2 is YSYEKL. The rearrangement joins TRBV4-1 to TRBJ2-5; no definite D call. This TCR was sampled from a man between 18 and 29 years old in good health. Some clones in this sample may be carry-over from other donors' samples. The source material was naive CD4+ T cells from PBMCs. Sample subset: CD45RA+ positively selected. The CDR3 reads CASSQGLRETQYF. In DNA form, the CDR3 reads TGCGCCAGCAGCCAAGGCTTACGGGAGACCCAGTACTTC.